This T cell receptor (beta chain) is drawn from a study of blood T cells in healthy people across ages. Note on this clonotype: Its antigen is currently unknown.

A second roughly 6 to 11 cycle PCR used barcoded and J-beta primers. Using its own MiXCR run on the 5' RACE reads, TCRdb lists one record per CDR3 protein. The table lists approximately 1.5 million distinct CDR3 sequences, approximately 32% of them singletons. Regarding the study as a whole: It was found that TCR beta diversity correlated strongly with the percentage of naive T cells.

Trimming took 6 bases from V and 6 from J; bases not matched to a gene: 11. Germline V CDR1 and CDR2: DFQATT, SNEGSKA (reference sequence). The CDR3 is made up of 15 amino acids. Sequenced sample: blood. The receptor comes from a woman aged 25 to 39 in good health. This chain joins TRBV20-1 and TRBJ2-1, with TRBD2 matching 10 bases. The CDR3 is CSAHRPSGGPNEQFF. CDR3 DNA sequence: TGCAGTGCCCACCGCCCTAGCGGGGGTCCCAATGAGCAGTTCTTC.